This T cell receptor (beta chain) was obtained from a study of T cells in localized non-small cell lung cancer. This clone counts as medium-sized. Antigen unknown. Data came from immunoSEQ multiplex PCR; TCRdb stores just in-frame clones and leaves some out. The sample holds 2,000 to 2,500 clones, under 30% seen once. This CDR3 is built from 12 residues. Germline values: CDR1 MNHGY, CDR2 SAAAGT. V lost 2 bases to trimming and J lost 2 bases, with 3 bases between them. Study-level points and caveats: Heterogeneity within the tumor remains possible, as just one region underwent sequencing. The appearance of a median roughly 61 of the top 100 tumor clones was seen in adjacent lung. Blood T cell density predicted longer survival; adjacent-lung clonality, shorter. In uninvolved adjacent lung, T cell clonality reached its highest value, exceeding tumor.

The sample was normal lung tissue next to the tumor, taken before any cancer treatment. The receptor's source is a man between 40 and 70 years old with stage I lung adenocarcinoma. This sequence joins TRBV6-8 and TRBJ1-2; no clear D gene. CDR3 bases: TGTGCCAGCAGTTACGCAAACTATGGCTACACCTTC. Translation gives CASSYANYGYTF.